This T cell receptor delta chain was observed in a study of Vδ1+ human thymocytes. Points on this clone: Antigen: not known.

Sequences come from RNA converted to cDNA by reverse transcription. CDR3 amplicons came from multiplex PCR with pooled V-gene forward and constant-region reverse primers. TCRdb reanalysed the multiplex PCR reads via CATT. The profile shows under 85,000 delta-chain clones, roughly a third of them singletons. Germline CDR1 TSWWSYY, CDR2 QGS. V was cut by 6 bases and J by 0 bases, with 29 bases left in between. This CDR3 comprises 20 residues. Thymocytes were sorted as CD3+ TCRVdelta1+ TCRVdelta2- after alphabeta T cell depletion. Sorted Vdelta1+ thymocytes were about 97% to 99.6% pure. Whole-study findings and limits: Thymic TRG and TRD repertoires appeared highly polyclonal, with Gaussian CDR3 length distributions. Unlike peripheral blood Vdelta1+ controls, thymic delta-chain sequences included approximately 21% Vdelta2 and few Vdelta3. TRD repertoires were essentially private, unlike widely shared TRG clonotypes.

The sequence was obtained from a boy in the first two years of life who had congenital heart surgery. Specimen: Vdelta1+ gamma-delta thymocytes from the thymus. Described subset: FACS-sorted CD3+ TCRalphabeta- TCRVdelta1+ TCRVdelta2- thymocytes. This chain uses TRDV1 with TRDJ1; weak D call: TRDD3 (5 bases). The CDR3 region has the DNA TGTGCTCTTGGATACGCACGATATTCACGGGGTCCCAAGTACACCGATAAACTCATCTTT. This codes for CALGYARYSRGPKYTDKLIF.